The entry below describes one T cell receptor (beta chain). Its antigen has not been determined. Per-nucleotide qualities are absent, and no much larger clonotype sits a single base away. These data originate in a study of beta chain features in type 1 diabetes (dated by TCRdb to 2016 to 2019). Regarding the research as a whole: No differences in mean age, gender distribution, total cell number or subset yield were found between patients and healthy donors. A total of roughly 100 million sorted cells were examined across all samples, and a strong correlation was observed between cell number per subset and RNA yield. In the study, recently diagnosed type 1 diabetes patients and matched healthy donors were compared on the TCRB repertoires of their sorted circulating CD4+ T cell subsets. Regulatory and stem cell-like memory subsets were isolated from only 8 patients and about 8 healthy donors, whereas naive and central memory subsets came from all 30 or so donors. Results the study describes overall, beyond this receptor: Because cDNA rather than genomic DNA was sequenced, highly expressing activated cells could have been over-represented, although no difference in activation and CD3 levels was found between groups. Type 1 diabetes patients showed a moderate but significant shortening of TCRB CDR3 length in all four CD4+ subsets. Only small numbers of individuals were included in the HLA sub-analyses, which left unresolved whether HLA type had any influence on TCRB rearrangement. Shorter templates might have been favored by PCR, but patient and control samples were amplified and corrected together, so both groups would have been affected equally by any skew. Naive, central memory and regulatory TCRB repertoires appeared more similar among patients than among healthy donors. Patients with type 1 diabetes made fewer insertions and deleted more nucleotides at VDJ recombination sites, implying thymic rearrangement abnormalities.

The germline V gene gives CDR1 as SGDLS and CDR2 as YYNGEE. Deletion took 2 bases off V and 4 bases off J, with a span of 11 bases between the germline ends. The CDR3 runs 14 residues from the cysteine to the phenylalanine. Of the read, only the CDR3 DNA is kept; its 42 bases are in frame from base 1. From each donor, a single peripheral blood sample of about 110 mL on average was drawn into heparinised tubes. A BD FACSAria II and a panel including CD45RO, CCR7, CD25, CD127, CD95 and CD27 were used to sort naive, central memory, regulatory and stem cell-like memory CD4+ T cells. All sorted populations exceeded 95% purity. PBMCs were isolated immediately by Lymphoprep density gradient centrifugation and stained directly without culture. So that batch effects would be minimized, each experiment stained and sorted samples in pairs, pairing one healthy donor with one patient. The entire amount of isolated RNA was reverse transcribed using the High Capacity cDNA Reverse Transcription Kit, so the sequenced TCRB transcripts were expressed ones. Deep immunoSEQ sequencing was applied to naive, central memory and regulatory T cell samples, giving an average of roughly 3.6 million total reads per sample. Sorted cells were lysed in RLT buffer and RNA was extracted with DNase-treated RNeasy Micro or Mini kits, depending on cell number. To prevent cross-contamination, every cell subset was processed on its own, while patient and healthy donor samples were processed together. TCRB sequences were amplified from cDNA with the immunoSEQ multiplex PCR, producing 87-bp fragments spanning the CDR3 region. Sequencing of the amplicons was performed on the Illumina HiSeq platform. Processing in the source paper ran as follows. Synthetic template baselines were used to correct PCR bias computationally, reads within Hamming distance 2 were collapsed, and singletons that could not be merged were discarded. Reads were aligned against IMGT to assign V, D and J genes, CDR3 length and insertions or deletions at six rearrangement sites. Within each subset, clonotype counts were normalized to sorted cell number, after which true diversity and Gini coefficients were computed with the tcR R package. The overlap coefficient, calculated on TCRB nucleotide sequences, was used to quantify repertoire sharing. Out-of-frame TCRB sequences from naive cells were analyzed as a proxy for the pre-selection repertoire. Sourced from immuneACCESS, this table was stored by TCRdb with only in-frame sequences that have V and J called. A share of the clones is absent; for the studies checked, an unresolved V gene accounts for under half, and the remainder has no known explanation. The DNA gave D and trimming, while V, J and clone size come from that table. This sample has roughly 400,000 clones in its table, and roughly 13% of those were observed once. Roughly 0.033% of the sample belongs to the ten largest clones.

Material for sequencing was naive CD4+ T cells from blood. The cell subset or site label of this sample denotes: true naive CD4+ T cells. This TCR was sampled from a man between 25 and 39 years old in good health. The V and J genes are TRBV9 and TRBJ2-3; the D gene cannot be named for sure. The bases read TGTGCCAGCAGCGTCCACCCGACCTCAGATACGCAGTATTTT. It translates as CASSVHPTSDTQYF.